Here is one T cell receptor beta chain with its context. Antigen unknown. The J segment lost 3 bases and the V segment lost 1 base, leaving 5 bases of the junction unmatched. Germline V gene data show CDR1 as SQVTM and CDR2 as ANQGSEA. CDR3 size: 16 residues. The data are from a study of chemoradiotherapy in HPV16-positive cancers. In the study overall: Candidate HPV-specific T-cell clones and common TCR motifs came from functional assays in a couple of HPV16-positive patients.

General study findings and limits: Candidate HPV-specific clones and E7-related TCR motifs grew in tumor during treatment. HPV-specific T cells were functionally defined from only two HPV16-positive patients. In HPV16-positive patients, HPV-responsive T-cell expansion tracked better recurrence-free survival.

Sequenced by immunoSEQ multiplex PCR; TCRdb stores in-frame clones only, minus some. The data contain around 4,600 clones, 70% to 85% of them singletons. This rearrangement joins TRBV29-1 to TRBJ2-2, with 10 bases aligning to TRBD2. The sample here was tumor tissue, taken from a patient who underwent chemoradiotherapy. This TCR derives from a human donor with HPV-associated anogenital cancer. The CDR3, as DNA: TGCAGCGTTGAAGTGGAGCTAGCGGGAGACACCGGGGAGCTGTTTTTT. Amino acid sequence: CSVEVELAGDTGELFF.